The present T cell receptor (beta chain) was sequenced within a study of blood T cell repertoires in COVID-19. V was trimmed by 5 bases and J by 5 bases, leaving 12 bases between them. CDR3 size: 13 residues. Per germline, CDR1 MNHEY and CDR2 SMNVEV (reference sequence). TCRdb's copy holds only in-frame clones and misses some; the assay was immunoSEQ multiplex PCR. The table records 490,000 or so clones, less than 90% of them present only once. This clonotype originated in a woman between 55 and 75 years old who had recovered from COVID-19. This chain links TRBV27 with TRBJ1-2; the D gene is possibly TRBD1 (6 bases). Sequenced material: PBMCs or T cells enriched from blood (not recorded which). CDR3 DNA: TGTGCCAGCAGTCAGGGGAGGGCATATGGCTACACCTTC. Translating gives CASSQGRAYGYTF.